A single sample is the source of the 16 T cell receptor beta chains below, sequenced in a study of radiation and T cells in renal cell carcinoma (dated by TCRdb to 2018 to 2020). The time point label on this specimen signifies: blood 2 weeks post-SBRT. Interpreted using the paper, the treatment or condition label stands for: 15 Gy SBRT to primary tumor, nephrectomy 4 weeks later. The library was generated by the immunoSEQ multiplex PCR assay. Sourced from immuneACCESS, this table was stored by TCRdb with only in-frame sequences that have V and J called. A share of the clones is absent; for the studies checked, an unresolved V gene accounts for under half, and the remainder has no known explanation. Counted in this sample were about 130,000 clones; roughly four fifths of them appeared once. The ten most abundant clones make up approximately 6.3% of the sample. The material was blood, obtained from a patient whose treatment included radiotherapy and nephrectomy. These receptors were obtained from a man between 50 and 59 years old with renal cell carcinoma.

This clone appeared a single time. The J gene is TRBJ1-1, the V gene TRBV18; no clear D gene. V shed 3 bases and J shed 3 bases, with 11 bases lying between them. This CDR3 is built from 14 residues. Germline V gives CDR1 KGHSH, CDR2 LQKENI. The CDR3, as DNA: TGTGCCAGCTCACCTGATCAGGAATACACTGAAGCTTTCTTT. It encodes CASSPDQEYTEAFF.

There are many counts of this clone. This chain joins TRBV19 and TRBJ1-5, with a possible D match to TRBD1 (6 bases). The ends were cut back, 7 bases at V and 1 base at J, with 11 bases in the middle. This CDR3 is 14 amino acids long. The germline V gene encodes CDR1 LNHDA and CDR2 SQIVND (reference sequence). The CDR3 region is CASTSGGSNQPQHF. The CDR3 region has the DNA TGTGCCAGTACTTCCGGGGGCAGCAATCAGCCCCAGCATTTT. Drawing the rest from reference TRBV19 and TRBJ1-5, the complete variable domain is DGGITQSPKYLFRKEGQNVTLSCEQNLNHDAMYWYRQDPGQGLRLIYYSQIVNDFQKGDIAEGYSVSREKKESFPLTVTSAQKNPTAFYLCASTSGGSNQPQHFGDGTRLSIL.

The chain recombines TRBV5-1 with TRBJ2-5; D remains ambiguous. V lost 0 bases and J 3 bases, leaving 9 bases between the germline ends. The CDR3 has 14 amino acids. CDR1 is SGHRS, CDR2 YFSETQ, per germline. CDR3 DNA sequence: TGCGCCAGCAGCTTGGGCCAGGTAAAAGAGACCCAGTACTTC. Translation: CASSLGQVKETQYF.

For the CDR3, the DNA is TGCGCCAGCAGCCCTGAGGGTAGCGGGATGACAGATACGCAGTATTTT. As protein: CASSPEGSGMTDTQYF. The chain employs TRBV5-1 and TRBJ2-3; 8 positions agree with TRBD2. Germline loops: CDR1 SGHRS, CDR2 YFSETQ. V shed 4 bases and J 3 bases; nucleotides not matched to a gene: 10. The length of the CDR3 is 16 residues.

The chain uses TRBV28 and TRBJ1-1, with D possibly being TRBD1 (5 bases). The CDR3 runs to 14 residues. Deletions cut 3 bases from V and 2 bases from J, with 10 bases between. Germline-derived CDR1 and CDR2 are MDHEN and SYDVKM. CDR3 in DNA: TGTGCCAGCAGTTTTACAGGAGCTAACACTGAAGCTTTCTTT. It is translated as CASSFTGANTEAFF.

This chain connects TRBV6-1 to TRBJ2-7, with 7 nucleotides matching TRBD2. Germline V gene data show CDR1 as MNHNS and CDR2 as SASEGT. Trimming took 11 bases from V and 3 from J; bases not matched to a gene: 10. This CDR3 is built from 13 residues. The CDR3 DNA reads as TGTGCCGGGAGTCTCGGGGGGATCTACGAGCAGTACTTC. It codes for CAGSLGGIYEQYF.

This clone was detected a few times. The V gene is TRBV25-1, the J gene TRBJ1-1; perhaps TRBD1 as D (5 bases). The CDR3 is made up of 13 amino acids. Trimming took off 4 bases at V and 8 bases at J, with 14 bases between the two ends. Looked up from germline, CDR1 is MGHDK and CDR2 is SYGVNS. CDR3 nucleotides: TGTGCCAGCAGTGGTAGAGACAGTTCCGAAGCTTTCTTT. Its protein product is CASSGRDSSEAFF.

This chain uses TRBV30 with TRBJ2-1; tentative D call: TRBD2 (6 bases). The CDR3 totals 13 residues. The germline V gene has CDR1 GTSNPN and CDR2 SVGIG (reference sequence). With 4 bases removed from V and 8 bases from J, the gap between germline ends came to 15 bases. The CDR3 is CAWTSTRGYEQFF. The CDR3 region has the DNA TGTGCCTGGACCTCGACCCGGGGGTATGAGCAGTTCTTC.

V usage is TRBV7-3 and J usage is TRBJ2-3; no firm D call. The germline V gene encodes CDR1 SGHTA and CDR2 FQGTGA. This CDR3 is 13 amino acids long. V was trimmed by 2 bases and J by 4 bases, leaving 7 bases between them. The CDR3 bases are TGTGCCAGCAGCTTATCAGGTTCAGATACGCAGTATTTT. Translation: CASSLSGSDTQYF.

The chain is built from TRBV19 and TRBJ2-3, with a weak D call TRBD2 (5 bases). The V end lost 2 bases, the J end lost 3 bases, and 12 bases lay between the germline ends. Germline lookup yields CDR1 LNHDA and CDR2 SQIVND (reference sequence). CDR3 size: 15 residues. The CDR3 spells CASSIRSGETDTQYF. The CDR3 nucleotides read TGTGCCAGTAGTATAAGGTCCGGGGAAACAGATACGCAGTATTTT.

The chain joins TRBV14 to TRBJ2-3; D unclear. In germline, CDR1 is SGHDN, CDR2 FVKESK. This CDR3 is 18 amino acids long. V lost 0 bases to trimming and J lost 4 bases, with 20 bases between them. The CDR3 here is CASSQDRSVGLSSDTQYF. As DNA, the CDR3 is TGTGCCAGCAGCCAAGATCGAAGCGTCGGCTTGAGCTCAGATACGCAGTATTTT.

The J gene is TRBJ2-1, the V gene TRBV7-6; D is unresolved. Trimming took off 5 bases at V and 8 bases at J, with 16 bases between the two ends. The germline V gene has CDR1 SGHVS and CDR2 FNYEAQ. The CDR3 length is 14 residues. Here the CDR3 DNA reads TGTGCCAGCAGCCCAAACCCGGGTAGGGATGAGCAGTTCTTC. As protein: CASSPNPGRDEQFF.

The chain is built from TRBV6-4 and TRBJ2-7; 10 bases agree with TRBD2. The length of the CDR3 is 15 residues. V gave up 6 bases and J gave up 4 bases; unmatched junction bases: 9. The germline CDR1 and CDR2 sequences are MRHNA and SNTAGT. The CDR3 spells CASSTSGTENYEQYF. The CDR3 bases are TGTGCCAGCAGCACTAGCGGGACAGAAAATTACGAGCAGTACTTC.

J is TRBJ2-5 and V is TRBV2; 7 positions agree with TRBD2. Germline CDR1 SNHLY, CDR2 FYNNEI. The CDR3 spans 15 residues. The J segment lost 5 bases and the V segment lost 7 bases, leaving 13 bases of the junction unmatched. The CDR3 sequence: CASMTQSSGWETQYF. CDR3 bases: TGTGCCAGCATGACGCAGTCTAGCGGATGGGAGACCCAGTACTTC. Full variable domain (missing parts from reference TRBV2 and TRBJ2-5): EPEVTQTPSHQVTQMGQEVILRCVPISNHLYFYWYRQILGQKVEFLVSFYNNEISEKSEIFDDQFSVERPDGSNFTLKIRSTKLEDSAMYFCASMTQSSGWETQYFGPGTRLLVL.

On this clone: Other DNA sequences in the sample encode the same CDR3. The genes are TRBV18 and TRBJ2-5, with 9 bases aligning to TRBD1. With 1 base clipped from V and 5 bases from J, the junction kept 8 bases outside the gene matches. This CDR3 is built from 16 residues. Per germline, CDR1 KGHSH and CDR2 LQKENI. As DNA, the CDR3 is TGTGCCAGCTCACCACAGACAGGGGGTCTGTGGGAGACCCAGTACTTC. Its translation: CASSPQTGGLWETQYF.

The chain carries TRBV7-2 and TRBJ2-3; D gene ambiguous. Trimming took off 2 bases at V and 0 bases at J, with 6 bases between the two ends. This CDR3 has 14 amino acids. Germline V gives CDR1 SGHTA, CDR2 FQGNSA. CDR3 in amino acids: CASSLTVSTDTQYF. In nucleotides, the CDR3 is TGTGCCAGCAGCTTAACCGTTAGCACAGATACGCAGTATTTT.